This TCR beta chain stems from a study of follicular helper T cells after annual influenza vaccination. Study outcomes and limitations: ICOS+CD38+ cTfh clonality change tracked circulating plasmablast frequency change.

About this clone itself: Its specificity is not known.

Germline V gene lookup returns CDR1 KGHSH and CDR2 LQKENI. Trimming removed 5 bases from V and 1 base from J, with 11 bases in between. This CDR3 has 14 amino acids. Sequencing used immunoSEQ multiplex PCR; TCRdb keeps in-frame clones, though not all of them. The data hold roughly 27,000 clones, with around 80% observed a single time. Time point meaning: 2014-2015 season, pre-vaccination. This chain joins TRBV18 and TRBJ2-5; D is unresolved. The material was CXCR5+ CD38- circulating T follicular helper cells from blood, obtained on the day of influenza vaccination. Noted subset: circulating Tfh, non-naive CD4+CXCR5+PD-1+ (ICOS+CD38+ or ICOS-CD38-). This TCR was sampled from an adult who received the influenza vaccine. CDR3 region: CASSEASSQETQYF. CDR3 coding DNA: TGTGCCAGCTCAGAGGCCTCTTCCCAAGAGACCCAGTACTTC.